This T cell receptor beta chain was documented in a study of persistence of HIV-infected CD4 T cells. Broader study findings: TCR oligoclonality correlated with proviral oligoclonality in the same sorted populations.

The length of the CDR3 is 18 residues. Trimming stripped 0 bases from V and 0 bases from J, with 15 bases between. Germline V gene data show CDR1 as SGHTA and CDR2 as FQGTGA. The libraries were made with immunoSEQ version 4 in survey mode. TCRdb's table, derived via immunoSEQ multiplex PCR, lists solely in-frame clones and lacks some. Of about 45,000 clones in the sample, more than 80% were seen once. Nonspecific anti-CD3/anti-CD28 bead stimulation represents the broad CD4+ T cell repertoire. Responding CD4+ T cells were sorted by upregulation of both CD40 ligand and CD69. Concerning this clone: The antigen remains undetermined.

The chain combines TRBV7-3 with TRBJ2-1, with D maybe TRBD2 (6 bases). The specimen comprised CD4+ T cells sorted from PBMCs after approximately 19-hour stimulation, sampled from a patient who received antiretroviral therapy. The TCR comes from an adult woman with HIV who was CMV-seropositive. The CDR3 region has the DNA TGTGCCAGCAGCTTAACGGGGGACTCTATGAGCTCCTACAATGAGCAGTTCTTC. The encoded protein is CASSLTGDSMSSYNEQFF. The full variable domain, its missing parts supplied by reference TRBV7-3 and TRBJ2-1, is GAGVSQTPSNKVTEKGKYVELRCDPISGHTALYWYRQSLGQGPEFLIYFQGTGAADDSGLPNDRFFAVRPEGSVSTLKIQRTERGDSAVYLCASSLTGDSMSSYNEQFFGPGTRLTVL.